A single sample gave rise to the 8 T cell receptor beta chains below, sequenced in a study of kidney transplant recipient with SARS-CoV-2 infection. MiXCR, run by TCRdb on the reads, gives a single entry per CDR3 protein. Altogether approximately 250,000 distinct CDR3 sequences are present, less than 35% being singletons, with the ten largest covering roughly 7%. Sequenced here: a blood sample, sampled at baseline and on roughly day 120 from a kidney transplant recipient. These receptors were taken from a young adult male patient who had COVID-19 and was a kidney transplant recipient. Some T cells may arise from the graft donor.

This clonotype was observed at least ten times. In DNA form, the CDR3 reads TGTGCCAGCAGCCAAGGATTGGACTATGGCTACACCTTC. It yields the protein CASSQGLDYGYTF. The chain links TRBV3-1 to TRBJ1-2; D gene unclear. Germline CDR1 and CDR2: LGHDT and YNNKEL (reference sequence). There are 13 residues in the CDR3. Trimming took off 1 base at V and 3 bases at J, with 6 bases between the two ends.

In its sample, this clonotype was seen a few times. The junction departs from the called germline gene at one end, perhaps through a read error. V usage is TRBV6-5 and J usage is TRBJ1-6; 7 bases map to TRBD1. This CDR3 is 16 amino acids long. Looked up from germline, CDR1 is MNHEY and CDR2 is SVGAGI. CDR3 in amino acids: CAGRRSDRAYNSPLHF. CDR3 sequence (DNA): TGTGCCGGCAGGAGATCCGACAGGGCCTATAATTCACCCCTCCACTTT.

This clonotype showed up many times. CDR3 sequence reads: CASSQPQRGTDGYTF. The CDR3, as DNA: TGTGCCAGCTCACAACCTCAGAGGGGGACGGATGGCTACACCTTC. V and J are TRBV18 and TRBJ1-2, with D possibly being TRBD1 (6 bases). This CDR3 comprises 15 residues. Germline V gives CDR1 KGHSH, CDR2 LQKENI. Deletions cut 4 bases from V and 6 bases from J, with 18 bases between.

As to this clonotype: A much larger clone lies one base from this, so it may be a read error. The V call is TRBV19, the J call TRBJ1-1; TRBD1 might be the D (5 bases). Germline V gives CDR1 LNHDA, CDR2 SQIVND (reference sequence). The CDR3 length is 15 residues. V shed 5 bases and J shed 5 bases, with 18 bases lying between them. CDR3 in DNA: TGTGCCAGTAGTGAGTTTTCTGCGGGGGGGACTGAAGCTTTCTTT. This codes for CASSEFSAGGTEAFF. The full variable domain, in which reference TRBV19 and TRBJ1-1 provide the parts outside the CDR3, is DGGITQSPKYLFRKEGQNVTLSCEQNLNHDAMYWYRQDPGQGLRLIYYSQIVNDFQKGDIAEGYSVSREKKESFPLTVTSAQKNPTAFYLCASSEFSAGGTEAFFGQGTRLTVV.

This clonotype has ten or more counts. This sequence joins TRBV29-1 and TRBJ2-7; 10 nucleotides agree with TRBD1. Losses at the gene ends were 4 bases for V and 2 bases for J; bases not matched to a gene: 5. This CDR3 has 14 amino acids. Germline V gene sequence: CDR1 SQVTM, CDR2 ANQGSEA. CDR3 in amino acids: CSVGGQGTTYEQYF. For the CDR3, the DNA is TGCAGCGTTGGGGGACAGGGGACCACCTACGAGCAGTACTTC.

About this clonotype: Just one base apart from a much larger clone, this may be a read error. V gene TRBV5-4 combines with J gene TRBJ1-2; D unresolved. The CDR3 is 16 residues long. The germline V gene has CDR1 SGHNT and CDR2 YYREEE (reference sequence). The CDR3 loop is CASRARVPGKTYGHTF. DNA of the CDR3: TGTGCCAGCCGTGCGCGCGTACCAGGAAAGACCTATGGCCACACCTTC.

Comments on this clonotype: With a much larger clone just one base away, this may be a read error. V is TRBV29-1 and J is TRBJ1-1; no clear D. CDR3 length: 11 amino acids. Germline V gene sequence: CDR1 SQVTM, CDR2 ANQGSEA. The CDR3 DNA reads TGCAGCGTTGAACGGTACACTGAAGCTCTCTTT. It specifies CSVERYTEALF.

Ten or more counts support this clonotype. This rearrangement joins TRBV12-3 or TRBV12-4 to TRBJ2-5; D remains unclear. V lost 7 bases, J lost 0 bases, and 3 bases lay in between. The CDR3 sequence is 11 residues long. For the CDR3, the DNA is TGTGCCAGCACCAACCAAGAGACCCAGTACTTC. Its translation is CASTNQETQYF.